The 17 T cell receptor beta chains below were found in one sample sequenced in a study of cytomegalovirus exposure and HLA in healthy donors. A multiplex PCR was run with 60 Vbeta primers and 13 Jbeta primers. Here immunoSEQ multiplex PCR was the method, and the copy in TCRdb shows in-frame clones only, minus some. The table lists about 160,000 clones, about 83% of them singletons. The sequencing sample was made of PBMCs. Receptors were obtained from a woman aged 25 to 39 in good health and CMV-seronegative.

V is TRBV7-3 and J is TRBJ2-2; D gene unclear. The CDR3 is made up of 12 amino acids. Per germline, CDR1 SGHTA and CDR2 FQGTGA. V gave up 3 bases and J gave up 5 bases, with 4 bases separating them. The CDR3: CASSLRTGELFF. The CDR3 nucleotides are TGTGCCAGCAGCTTGAGAACCGGGGAGCTGTTTTTT.

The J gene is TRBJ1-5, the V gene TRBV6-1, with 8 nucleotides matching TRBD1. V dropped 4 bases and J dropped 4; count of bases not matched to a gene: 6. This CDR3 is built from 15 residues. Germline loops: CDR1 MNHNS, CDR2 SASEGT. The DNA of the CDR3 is TGTGCCAGCAGTGGTTGGACAGGGCTGAATCAGCCCCAGCATTTT. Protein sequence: CASSGWTGLNQPQHF.

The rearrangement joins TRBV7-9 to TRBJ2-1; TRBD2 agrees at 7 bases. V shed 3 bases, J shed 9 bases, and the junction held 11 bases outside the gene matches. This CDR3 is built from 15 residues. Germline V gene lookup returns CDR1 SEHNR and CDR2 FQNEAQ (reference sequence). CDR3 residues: CASSFTSAWGGEQFF. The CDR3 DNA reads TGTGCCAGCAGCTTTACTAGCGCCTGGGGGGGTGAGCAGTTCTTC.

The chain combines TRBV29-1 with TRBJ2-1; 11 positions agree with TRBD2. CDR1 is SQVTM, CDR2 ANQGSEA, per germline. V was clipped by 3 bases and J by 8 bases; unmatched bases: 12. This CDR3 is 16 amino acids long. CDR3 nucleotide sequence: TGCAGCGTTGACTCCATAACTAGCGGGGGAACCTATGAGCAGTTCTTC. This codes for CSVDSITSGGTYEQFF.

CDR3 region: CASSHPGQQETQYF. The CDR3, as DNA: TGCGCCAGCAGCCACCCGGGACAGCAAGAGACCCAGTACTTC. The gene calls are TRBV4-1 and TRBJ2-5; 7 bases are shared with TRBD1. The CDR3 runs 14 residues. Germline V gene sequence: CDR1 MGHRA, CDR2 YSYEKL. J gave up 2 bases and V 3 bases, and 3 bases lay outside the gene matches.

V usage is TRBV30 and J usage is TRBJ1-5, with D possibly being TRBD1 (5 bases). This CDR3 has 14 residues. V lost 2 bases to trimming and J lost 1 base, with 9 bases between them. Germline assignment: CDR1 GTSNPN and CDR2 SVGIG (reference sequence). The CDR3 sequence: CAWSKDSSNQPQHF. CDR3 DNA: TGTGCCTGGAGTAAAGACAGCAGCAATCAGCCCCAGCATTTT.

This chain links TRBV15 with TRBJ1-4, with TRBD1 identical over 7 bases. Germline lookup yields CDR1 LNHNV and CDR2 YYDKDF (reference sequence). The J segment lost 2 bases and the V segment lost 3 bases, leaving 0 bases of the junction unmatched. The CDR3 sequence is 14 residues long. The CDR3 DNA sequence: TGTGCCACCAGCAGGGACAGGACTAATGAAAAACTGTTTTTT. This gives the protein CATSRDRTNEKLFF.

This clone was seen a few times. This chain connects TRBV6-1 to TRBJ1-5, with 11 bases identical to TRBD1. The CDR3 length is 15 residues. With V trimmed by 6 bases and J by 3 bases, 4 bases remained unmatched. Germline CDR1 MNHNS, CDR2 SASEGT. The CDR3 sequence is CASSSDRGPNQPQHF. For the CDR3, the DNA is TGTGCCAGCAGCTCGGACAGGGGGCCCAATCAGCCCCAGCATTTT.

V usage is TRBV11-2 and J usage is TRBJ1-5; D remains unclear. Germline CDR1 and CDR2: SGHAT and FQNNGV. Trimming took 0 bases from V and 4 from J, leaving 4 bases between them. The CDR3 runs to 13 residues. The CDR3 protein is CASSLESNQPQHF. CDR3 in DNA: TGTGCCAGCAGCTTAGAGAGTAATCAGCCCCAGCATTTT.

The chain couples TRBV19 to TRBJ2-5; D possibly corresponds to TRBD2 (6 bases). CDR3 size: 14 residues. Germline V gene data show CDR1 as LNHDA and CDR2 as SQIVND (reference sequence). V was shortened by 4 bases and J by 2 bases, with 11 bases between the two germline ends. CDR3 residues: CASSNWRDQETQYF. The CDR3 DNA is TGTGCCAGTAGTAATTGGCGGGATCAAGAGACCCAGTACTTC.

The CDR3 sequence is CASSFDRGVGNEQFF. The CDR3 DNA reads as TGTGCCAGCAGCTTTGACAGGGGCGTAGGCAATGAGCAGTTCTTC. The genes are TRBV7-2 and TRBJ2-1; 8 nucleotides match TRBD1. CDR1 SGHTA and CDR2 FQGNSA come from the germline V gene. Unmatched junction bases numbered 7, after V lost 3 bases and J lost 6 bases. This CDR3 has 15 amino acids.

CDR3 region: CASRIHRADNEKLFF. The CDR3 DNA is TGTGCCAGCAGAATCCACAGGGCCGATAATGAAAAACTGTTTTTT. The chain joins TRBV6-6 to TRBJ1-4; D is perhaps TRBD1 (6 bases). V was pared by 6 bases and J by 4 bases, with 15 bases between. Germline V lookup: CDR1 MNHNY, CDR2 SVGAGI (reference sequence). CDR3 length equals 15 residues.

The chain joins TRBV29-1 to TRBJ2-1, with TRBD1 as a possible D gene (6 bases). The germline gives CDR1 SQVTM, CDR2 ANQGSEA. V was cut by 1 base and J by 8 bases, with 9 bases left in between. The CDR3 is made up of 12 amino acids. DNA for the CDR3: TGCAGCGTTGAAGTGCCAGGGGATGAGCAGTTCTTC. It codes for CSVEVPGDEQFF.

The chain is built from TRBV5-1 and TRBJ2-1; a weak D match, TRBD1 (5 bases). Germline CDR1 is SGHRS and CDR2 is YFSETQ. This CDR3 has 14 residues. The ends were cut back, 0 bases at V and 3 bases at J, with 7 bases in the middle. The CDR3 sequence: CASSLGDSYNEQFF. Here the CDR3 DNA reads TGCGCCAGCAGCTTGGGAGACAGCTACAATGAGCAGTTCTTC.

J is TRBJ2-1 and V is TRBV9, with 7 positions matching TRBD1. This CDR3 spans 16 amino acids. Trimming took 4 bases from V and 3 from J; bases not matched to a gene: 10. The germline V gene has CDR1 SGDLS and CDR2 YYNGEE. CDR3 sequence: CASSPLGQGDYNEQFF. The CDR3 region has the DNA TGTGCCAGCAGCCCTCTGGGGCAGGGGGACTACAATGAGCAGTTCTTC.

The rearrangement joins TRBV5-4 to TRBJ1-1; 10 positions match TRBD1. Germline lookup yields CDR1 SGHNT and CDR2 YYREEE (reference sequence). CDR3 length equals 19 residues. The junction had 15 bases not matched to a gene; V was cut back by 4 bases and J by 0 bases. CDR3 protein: CASSPDRGRSAGVNTEAFF. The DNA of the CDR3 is TGTGCCAGCAGCCCCGACAGGGGGCGATCGGCAGGAGTGAACACTGAAGCTTTCTTT.

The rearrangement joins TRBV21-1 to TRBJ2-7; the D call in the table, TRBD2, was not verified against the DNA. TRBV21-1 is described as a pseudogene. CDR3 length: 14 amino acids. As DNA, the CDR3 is TGTGCCAGCAGAGTAAGAGGGAGGGCCAACGAGCAGTACTTC. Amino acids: CASRVRGRANEQYF.